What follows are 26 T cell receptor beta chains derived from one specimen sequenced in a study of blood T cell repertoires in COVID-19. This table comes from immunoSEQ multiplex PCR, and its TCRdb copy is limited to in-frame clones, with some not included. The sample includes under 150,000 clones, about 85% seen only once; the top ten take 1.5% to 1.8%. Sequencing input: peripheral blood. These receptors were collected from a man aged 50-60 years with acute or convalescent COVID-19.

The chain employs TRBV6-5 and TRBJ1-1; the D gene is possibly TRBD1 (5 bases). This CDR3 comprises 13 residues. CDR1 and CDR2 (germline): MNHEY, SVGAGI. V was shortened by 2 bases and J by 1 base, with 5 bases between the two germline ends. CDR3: CASSYQGNTEAFF. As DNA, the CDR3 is TGTGCCAGCAGTTACCAGGGGAACACTGAAGCTTTCTTT.

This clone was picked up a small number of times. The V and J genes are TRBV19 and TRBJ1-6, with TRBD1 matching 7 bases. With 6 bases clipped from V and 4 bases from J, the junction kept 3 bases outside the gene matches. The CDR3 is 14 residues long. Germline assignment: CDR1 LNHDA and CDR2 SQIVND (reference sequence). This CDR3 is CASSPQGYNSPLHF. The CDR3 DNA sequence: TGTGCCAGTAGCCCACAGGGGTATAATTCACCCCTCCACTTT.

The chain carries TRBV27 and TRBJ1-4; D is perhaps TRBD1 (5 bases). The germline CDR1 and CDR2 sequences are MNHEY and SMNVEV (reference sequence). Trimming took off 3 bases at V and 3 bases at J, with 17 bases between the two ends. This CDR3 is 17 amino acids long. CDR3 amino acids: CASSFSAGPGANEKLFF. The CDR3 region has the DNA TGTGCCAGCAGTTTTTCGGCAGGGCCCGGTGCTAATGAAAAACTGTTTTTT.

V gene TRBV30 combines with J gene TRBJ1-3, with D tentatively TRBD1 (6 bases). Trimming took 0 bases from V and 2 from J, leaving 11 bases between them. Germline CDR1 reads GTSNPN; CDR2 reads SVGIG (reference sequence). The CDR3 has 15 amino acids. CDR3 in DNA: TGTGCCTGGAGTGTACGCCAGGGGACTGGAAACACCATATATTTT. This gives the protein CAWSVRQGTGNTIYF. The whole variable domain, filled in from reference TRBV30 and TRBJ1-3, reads SQTIHQWPATLVQPVGSPLSLECTVEGTSNPNLYWYRQAAGRGLQLLFYSVGIGQISSEVPQNLSASRPQDRQFILSSKKLLLSDSGFYLCAWSVRQGTGNTIYFGEGSWLTVV.

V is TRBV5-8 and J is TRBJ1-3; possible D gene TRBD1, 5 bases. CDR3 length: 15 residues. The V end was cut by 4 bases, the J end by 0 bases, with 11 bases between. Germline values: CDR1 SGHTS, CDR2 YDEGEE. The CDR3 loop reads CASSLYRTSGNTIYF. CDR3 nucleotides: TGTGCCAGCAGCCTATACAGGACCTCTGGAAACACCATATATTTT.

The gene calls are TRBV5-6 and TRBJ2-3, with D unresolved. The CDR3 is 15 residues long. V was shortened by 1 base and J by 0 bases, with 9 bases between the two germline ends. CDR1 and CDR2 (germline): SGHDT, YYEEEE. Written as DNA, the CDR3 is TGTGCCAGCAGCTTGATGGTCACTAGCACAGATACGCAGTATTTT. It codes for CASSLMVTSTDTQYF.

The CDR3 here is CASSPSGSYEQYF. CDR3 coding DNA: TGCGCCAGCAGCCCCAGCGGGTCCTACGAGCAGTACTTC. The gene calls are TRBV5-1 and TRBJ2-7; TRBD2 is a possible D gene (6 bases). The CDR3 spans 13 residues. The V and J ends lost 4 bases and 1 base respectively, with 9 bases between them. Per the germline V gene, CDR1 is SGHRS and CDR2 is YFSETQ.

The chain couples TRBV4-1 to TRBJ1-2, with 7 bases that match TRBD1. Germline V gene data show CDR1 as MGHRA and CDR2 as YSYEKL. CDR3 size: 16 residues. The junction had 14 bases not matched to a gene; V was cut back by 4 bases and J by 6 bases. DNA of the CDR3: TGCGCCAGCAGCCGATATAGACAGGGTGGGGTAGATGGCTACACCTTC. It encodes CASSRYRQGGVDGYTF.

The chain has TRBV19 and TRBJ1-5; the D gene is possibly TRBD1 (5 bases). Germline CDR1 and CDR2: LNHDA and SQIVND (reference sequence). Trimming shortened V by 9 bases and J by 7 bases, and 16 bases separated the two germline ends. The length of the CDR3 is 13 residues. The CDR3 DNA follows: TGTGCCAGCCAGGGTTCGTCCGCCCAGCCCCAGCATTTT. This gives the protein CASQGSSAQPQHF. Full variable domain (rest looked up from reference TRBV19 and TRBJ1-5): DGGITQSPKYLFRKEGQNVTLSCEQNLNHDAMYWYRQDPGQGLRLIYYSQIVNDFQKGDIAEGYSVSREKKESFPLTVTSAQKNPTAFYLCASQGSSAQPQHFGDGTRLSIL.

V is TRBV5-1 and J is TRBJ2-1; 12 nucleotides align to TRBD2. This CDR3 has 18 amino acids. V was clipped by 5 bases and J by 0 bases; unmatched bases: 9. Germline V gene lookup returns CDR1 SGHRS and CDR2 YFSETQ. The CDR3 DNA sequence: TGCGCCAGCAGGACCGGGACTAGCGGGTTCCTCTCCTACAATGAGCAGTTCTTC. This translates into CASRTGTSGFLSYNEQFF.

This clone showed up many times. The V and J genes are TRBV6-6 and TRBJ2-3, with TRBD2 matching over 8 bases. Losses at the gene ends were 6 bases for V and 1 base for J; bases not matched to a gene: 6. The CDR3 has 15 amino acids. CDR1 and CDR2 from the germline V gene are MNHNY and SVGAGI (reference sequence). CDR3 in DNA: TGTGCCAGCAGCCCCTTTAGCGGGGGCACAGATACGCAGTATTTT. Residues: CASSPFSGGTDTQYF.

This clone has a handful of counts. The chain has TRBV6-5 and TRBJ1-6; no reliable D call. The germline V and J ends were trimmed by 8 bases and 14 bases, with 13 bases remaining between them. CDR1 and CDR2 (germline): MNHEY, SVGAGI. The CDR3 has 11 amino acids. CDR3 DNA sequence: TGTGCCAGCTCTACGAGGTATTCCCTCCACTTT. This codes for CASSTRYSLHF.

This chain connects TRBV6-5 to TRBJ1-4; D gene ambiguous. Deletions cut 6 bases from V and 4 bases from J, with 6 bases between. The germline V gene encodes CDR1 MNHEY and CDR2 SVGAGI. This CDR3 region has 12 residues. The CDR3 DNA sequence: TGTGCCAGCAGCCTAGATAATGAAAAACTGTTTTTT. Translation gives CASSLDNEKLFF.

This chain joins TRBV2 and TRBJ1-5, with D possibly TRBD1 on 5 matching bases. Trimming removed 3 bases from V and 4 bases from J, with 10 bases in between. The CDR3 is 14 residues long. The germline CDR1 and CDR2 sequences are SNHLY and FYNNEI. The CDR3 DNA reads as TGTGCCAGCAGTGATCGACAGCGAAATCAGCCCCAGCATTTT. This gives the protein CASSDRQRNQPQHF.

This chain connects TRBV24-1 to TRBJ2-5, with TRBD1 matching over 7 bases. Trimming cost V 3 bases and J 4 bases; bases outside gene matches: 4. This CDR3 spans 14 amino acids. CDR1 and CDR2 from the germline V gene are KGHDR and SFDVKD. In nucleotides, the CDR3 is TGTGCCACCAGTGATAAGGGGGCGGGAGAGACCCAGTACTTC. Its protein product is CATSDKGAGETQYF.

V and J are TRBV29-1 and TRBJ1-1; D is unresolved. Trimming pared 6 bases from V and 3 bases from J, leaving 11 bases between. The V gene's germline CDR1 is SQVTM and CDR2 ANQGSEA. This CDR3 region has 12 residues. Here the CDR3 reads CSVARLDTEAFF. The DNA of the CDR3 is TGCAGCGTAGCCCGACTCGACACTGAAGCTTTCTTT.

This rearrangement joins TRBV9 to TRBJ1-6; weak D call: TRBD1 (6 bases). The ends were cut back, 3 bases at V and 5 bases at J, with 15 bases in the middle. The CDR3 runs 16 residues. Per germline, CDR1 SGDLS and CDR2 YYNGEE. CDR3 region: CASSAWGRGNNSPLHF. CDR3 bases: TGTGCCAGCAGCGCCTGGGGGCGCGGCAATAATTCACCCCTCCACTTT.

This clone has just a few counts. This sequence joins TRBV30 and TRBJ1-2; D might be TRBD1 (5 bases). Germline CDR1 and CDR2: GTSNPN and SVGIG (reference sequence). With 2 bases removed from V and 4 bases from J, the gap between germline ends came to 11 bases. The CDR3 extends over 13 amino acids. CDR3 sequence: CAWSLQETYGYTF. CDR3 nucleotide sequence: TGTGCCTGGAGTTTACAGGAAACCTATGGCTACACCTTC.

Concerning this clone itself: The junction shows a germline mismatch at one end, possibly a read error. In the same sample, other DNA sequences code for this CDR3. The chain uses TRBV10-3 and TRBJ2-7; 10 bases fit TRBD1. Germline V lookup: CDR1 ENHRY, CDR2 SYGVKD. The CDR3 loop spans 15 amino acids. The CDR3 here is CAISESGQGTYEQYF. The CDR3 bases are TGTGCCATCAGTGAGTCGGGACAGGGGACCTACGAGCAATACTTC.

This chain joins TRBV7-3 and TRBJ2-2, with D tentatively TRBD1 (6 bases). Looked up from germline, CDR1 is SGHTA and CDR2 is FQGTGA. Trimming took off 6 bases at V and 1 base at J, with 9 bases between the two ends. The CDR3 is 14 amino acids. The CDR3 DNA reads TGTGCCAGCAGACCGGACAGGAACACCGGGGAGCTGTTTTTT. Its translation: CASRPDRNTGELFF.

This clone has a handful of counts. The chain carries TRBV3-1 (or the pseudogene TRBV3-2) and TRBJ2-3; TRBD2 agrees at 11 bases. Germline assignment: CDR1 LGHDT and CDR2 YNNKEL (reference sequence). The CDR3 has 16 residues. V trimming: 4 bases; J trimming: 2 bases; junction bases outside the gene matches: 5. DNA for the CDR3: TGTGCCAGCAGCCGAACTAGCGGGGGACCCACAGATACGCAGTATTTT. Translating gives CASSRTSGGPTDTQYF.

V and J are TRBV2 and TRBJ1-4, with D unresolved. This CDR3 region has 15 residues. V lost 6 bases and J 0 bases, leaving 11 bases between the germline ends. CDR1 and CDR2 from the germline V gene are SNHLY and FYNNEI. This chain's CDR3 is CASRPAAATNEKLFF. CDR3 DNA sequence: TGTGCCAGCAGGCCGGCGGCAGCAACTAATGAAAAACTGTTTTTT.

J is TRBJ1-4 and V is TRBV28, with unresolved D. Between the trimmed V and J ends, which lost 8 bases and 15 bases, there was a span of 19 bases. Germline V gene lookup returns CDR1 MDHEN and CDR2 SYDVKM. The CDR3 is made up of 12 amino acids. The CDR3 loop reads CASSRPAREVFF. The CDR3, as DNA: TGTGCCAGCTCCCGGCCGGCCCGGGAAGTGTTTTTT.

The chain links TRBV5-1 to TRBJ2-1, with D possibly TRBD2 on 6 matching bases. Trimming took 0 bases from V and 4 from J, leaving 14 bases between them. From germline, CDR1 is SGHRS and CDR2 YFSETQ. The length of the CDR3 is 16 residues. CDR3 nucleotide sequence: TGCGCCAGCAGCTTGGCCCACATGGGGGGTTACAATGAGCAGTTCTTC. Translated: CASSLAHMGGYNEQFF.

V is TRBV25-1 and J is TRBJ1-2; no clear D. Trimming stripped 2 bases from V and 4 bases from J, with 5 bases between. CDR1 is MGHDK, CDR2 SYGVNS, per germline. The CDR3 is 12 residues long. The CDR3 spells CASSEGVYGYTF. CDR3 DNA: TGTGCCAGCAGTGAAGGAGTCTATGGCTACACCTTC.

This CDR3 is CASSLTQEQPYEQYF. In nucleotides, the CDR3 is TGTGCCAGCAGCTTAACCCAGGAACAGCCCTACGAGCAGTACTTC. This chain links TRBV13 with TRBJ2-7; D gene ambiguous. The CDR3 covers 15 residues. The V gene's germline CDR1 is PRHDT and CDR2 FYEKMQ (reference sequence). With 2 bases removed from V and 2 bases from J, the gap between germline ends came to 13 bases. Filled out from reference TRBV13 and TRBJ2-7, the complete variable domain reads AAGVIQSPRHLIKEKRETATLKCYPIPRHDTVYWYQQGPGQDPQFLISFYEKMQSDKGSIPDRFSAQQFSDYHSELNMSSLELGDSALYFCASSLTQEQPYEQYFGPGTRLTVT.